These 26 T cell receptor beta chains originate from one sample sequenced in a study of blood T cell repertoires in COVID-19. Measured with immunoSEQ multiplex PCR; TCRdb has only the in-frame clones, and not every one. Of tens of thousands of clones in the sample, approximately 86% were seen once. The material sequenced was peripheral blood. These receptors originate from an older woman with active COVID-19.

The chain is built from TRBV5-4 and TRBJ2-7, with TRBD2 matching over 10 bases. The CDR3 is made up of 15 amino acids. The V segment lost 4 bases and the J segment 2 bases; nucleotides outside the gene matches: 6. CDR1 is SGHNT and CDR2 is YYREEE in the germline V gene (reference sequence). CDR3 bases: TGTGCCAGCAGCCCGGCTCTAGCGGGGGCCTACGAGCAGTACTTC. Amino acids: CASSPALAGAYEQYF.

This clone showed up just once. V is TRBV10-3 and J is TRBJ2-1; D is perhaps TRBD1 (6 bases). The CDR3 covers 14 residues. Looked up from germline, CDR1 is ENHRY and CDR2 is SYGVKD. Trimming took off 0 bases at V and 9 bases at J, with 12 bases between the two ends. The CDR3 DNA is TGTGCCATCAGTGAGTCTAGGGGGATAGGTGAGCAGTTCTTC. Protein sequence: CAISESRGIGEQFF.

V usage is TRBV7-3 and J usage is TRBJ2-2, with D unclear. The germline V gene has CDR1 SGHTA and CDR2 FQGTGA. The CDR3 spans 13 residues. The germline V and J ends were trimmed by 5 bases and 0 bases, with 4 bases remaining between them. The DNA of the CDR3 is TGTGCCAGCAGCACTGCGAACACCGGGGAGCTGTTTTTT. Amino acids: CASSTANTGELFF. The full variable domain, with the rest looked up from reference TRBV7-3 and TRBJ2-2, is GAGVSQTPSNKVTEKGKYVELRCDPISGHTALYWYRQSLGQGPEFLIYFQGTGAADDSGLPNDRFFAVRPEGSVSTLKIQRTERGDSAVYLCASSTANTGELFFGEGSRLTVL.

This chain links TRBV7-9 with TRBJ1-1; no definite D call. The CDR3 runs to 14 residues. V gave up 2 bases and J gave up 6 bases, with 13 bases separating them. From germline, CDR1 is SEHNR and CDR2 FQNEAQ (reference sequence). The CDR3 protein is CASSLIDGGPEAFF. DNA of the CDR3: TGTGCCAGCAGCTTAATCGATGGAGGCCCTGAAGCTTTCTTT.

The chain employs TRBV5-8 and TRBJ1-1; no clear D. From germline, CDR1 is SGHTS and CDR2 YDEGEE. The CDR3 length is 13 residues. V dropped 2 bases and J dropped 1 base, with 6 bases sitting between them. Written as DNA, the CDR3 is TGTGCCAGCAGCTTAACAGCGAACACTGAAGCTTTCTTT. Residues: CASSLTANTEAFF. The full variable domain, rest sourced from reference TRBV5-8 and TRBJ1-1, is EAGVTQSPTHLIKTRGQQATLRCSPISGHTSVYWYQQALGLGLQFLLWYDEGEERNRGNFPPRFSGRQFPNYSSELNVNALELEDSALYLCASSLTANTEAFFGQGTRLTVV.

The rearrangement joins TRBV18 to TRBJ2-5; TRBD2 is a possible D gene (5 bases). V was pared by 8 bases and J by 0 bases, with 7 bases between. CDR3 size: 12 residues. Germline CDR1 and CDR2: KGHSH and LQKENI. Here the CDR3 reads CASARDQETQYF. CDR3 nucleotide sequence: TGTGCCAGCGCGAGGGACCAAGAGACCCAGTACTTC.

The chain is built from TRBV3-1 (or the pseudogene TRBV3-2) and TRBJ2-1, with TRBD2 as a possible D gene (7 bases). Germline V lookup: CDR1 LGHDT, CDR2 YNNKEL (reference sequence). CDR3 length: 12 amino acids. Between the trimmed V and J ends, which lost 0 bases and 15 bases, there was a span of 12 bases. The CDR3 sequence: CASSQEAGAWFF. In DNA form, the CDR3 reads TGTGCCAGCAGCCAAGAGGCGGGGGCTTGGTTCTTC.

This clone appeared a few times. V is TRBV28 and J is TRBJ2-1; D gene uncertain. CDR3 length: 16 amino acids. From germline, CDR1 is MDHEN and CDR2 SYDVKM. Between the trimmed V and J ends, which lost 1 base and 5 bases, there was a span of 15 bases. The chain's CDR3 is CASSLLGRYGNNEQFF. The CDR3 DNA follows: TGTGCCAGCAGTTTATTAGGCAGGTACGGAAACAATGAGCAGTTCTTC. The whole variable domain, filled in from reference TRBV28 and TRBJ2-1, reads DVKVTQSSRYLVKRTGEKVFLECVQDMDHENMFWYRQDPGLGLRLIYFSYDVKMKEKGDIPEGYSVSREKKERFSLILESASTNQTSMYLCASSLLGRYGNNEQFFGPGTRLTVL.

The chain uses TRBV4-3 and TRBJ2-7; D may be TRBD2 (5 bases). CDR1 is LGHNA and CDR2 is YSLEER in the germline V gene. This CDR3 comprises 15 residues. V shed 2 bases and J shed 0 bases, with 11 bases lying between them. The CDR3 nucleotides read TGCGCCAGCAGCCAATCACCGGGGAGCTCCTACGAGCAGTACTTC. It translates to CASSQSPGSSYEQYF.

The chain is built from TRBV6-2 or TRBV6-3 and TRBJ2-1, with TRBD1 matching over 9 bases. This CDR3 contains 16 residues. The ends lost 0 bases at V and 4 bases at J; junction bases unmatched: 4. Germline lookup yields CDR1 MNHEY and CDR2 SVGEGT. The CDR3 coding sequence is TGTGCCAGCAGTTACTCCGACAGGGGGAGGTACAATGAGCAGTTCTTC. Protein sequence: CASSYSDRGRYNEQFF.

A note on this clone: Because the CDR3's place on the DNA is in doubt, the DNA is left out and the CDR3 is given as listed by TCRdb. CDR3 amino acids: CASSSSTSGDPHYNEQFF. This chain joins TRBV27 and TRBJ2-1; the D call in the table, TRBD2, was not verified against the DNA. Germline lookup yields CDR1 MNHEY and CDR2 SMNVEV (reference sequence). Both ends counted, the CDR3 spans 18 residues.

This sequence joins TRBV3-1 (or the pseudogene TRBV3-2) and TRBJ2-5; D perhaps matches TRBD1 (6 bases). V was trimmed by 4 bases and J by 2 bases, leaving 11 bases between them. CDR1 is LGHDT, CDR2 YNNKEL, per germline (reference sequence). This CDR3 region has 14 residues. In DNA form, the CDR3 reads TGTGCCAGCAGCCTGGGACAACTGCAAGAGACCCAGTACTTC. It is translated as CASSLGQLQETQYF.

This chain uses TRBV27 with TRBJ1-1, with a weak D call TRBD1 (5 bases). CDR1 MNHEY and CDR2 SMNVEV come from the germline V gene (reference sequence). With 8 bases removed from V and 0 bases from J, the gap between germline ends came to 13 bases. The CDR3 has 14 amino acids. The CDR3 here is CASWGLHMNTEAFF. Here the CDR3 DNA reads TGTGCCAGCTGGGGCCTTCATATGAACACTGAAGCTTTCTTT.

In this sample, this clone turned up a few times. The CDR3 nucleotides are TGTGCCAGCAGTTTACGACAGACCTCCTACGAGCAGTACTTC. It codes for CASSLRQTSYEQYF. This chain links TRBV28 with TRBJ2-7; weak D call: TRBD1 (5 bases). Germline assignment: CDR1 MDHEN and CDR2 SYDVKM. CDR3 length equals 14 residues. V was pared by 2 bases and J by 0 bases, with 8 bases between.

In nucleotides, the CDR3 is TGTGCCAGCAGTGAAGGACTAGCGGGGGGGGAAAAGTACGAGCAGTACTTC. The encoded protein is CASSEGLAGGEKYEQYF. This sequence joins TRBV2 and TRBJ2-7, with 14 bases fitting TRBD2. The V and J ends lost 1 base and 4 bases, in that order; junction bases with no gene match: 6. The CDR3 consists of 17 residues. The germline V gene has CDR1 SNHLY and CDR2 FYNNEI. The whole variable domain, filled in from reference TRBV2 and TRBJ2-7, reads EPEVTQTPSHQVTQMGQEVILRCVPISNHLYFYWYRQILGQKVEFLVSFYNNEISEKSEIFDDQFSVERPDGSNFTLKIRSTKLEDSAMYFCASSEGLAGGEKYEQYFGPGTRLTVT.

V usage is TRBV9 and J usage is TRBJ1-1; the D is unclear. Germline V gene lookup returns CDR1 SGDLS and CDR2 YYNGEE. Trimming pared 4 bases from V and 1 base from J, leaving 8 bases between. The CDR3 totals 13 residues. The CDR3 reads CASSQTGNTEAFF. The CDR3 DNA sequence: TGTGCCAGCAGCCAGACGGGGAACACTGAAGCTTTCTTT.

The rearrangement joins TRBV7-9 to TRBJ2-7; weak D call: TRBD1 (6 bases). CDR3 length: 12 residues. CDR1 SEHNR and CDR2 FQNEAQ come from the germline V gene (reference sequence). Trimming pared 1 base from V and 8 bases from J, leaving 9 bases between. DNA for the CDR3: TGTGCCAGCAGCTTAGATGACAGGCAGCAGTACTTC. Amino acid sequence: CASSLDDRQQYF. The full variable domain, with the rest looked up from reference TRBV7-9 and TRBJ2-7, is DTGVSQNPRHKITKRGQNVTFRCDPISEHNRLYWYRQTLGQGPEFLTYFQNEAQLEKSRLLSDRFSAERPKGSFSTLEIQRTEQGDSAMYLCASSLDDRQQYFGPGTRLTVT.

This chain links TRBV7-2 with TRBJ1-2; 7 bases are a match to TRBD1. Looked up from germline, CDR1 is SGHTA and CDR2 is FQGNSA. V lost 4 bases and J lost 3; bases outside the gene matches: 8. The CDR3 runs 15 residues. CDR3 nucleotide sequence: TGTGCCAGCAGCTACTCGACAGGGTTGGACTATGGCTACACCTTC. It specifies CASSYSTGLDYGYTF. The entire variable domain, with the rest obtained from reference TRBV7-2 and TRBJ1-2, is as follows: GAGVSQSPSNKVTEKGKDVELRCDPISGHTALYWYRQSLGQGLEFLIYFQGNSAPDKSGLPSDRFSAERTGGSVSTLTIQRTQQEDSAVYLCASSYSTGLDYGYTFGSGTRLTVV.

V gene TRBV27 combines with J gene TRBJ1-4; 7 positions match TRBD1. This CDR3 comprises 14 residues. With 4 bases clipped from V and 8 bases from J, the junction kept 7 bases outside the gene matches. CDR1 MNHEY and CDR2 SMNVEV come from the germline V gene (reference sequence). This CDR3 reads CASSSQGGEEKLFF. For the CDR3, the DNA is TGTGCCAGCAGTTCGCAGGGGGGTGAGGAAAAACTGTTTTTT.

This clone has a handful of counts. V is TRBV6-5 and J is TRBJ1-5; D remains unclear. The V gene's germline CDR1 is MNHEY and CDR2 SVGAGI. This CDR3 spans 13 amino acids. The ends were cut back, 5 bases at V and 0 bases at J, with 5 bases in the middle. The CDR3 nucleotides are TGTGCCAGCAGTATTAATAGCAATCAGCCCCAGCATTTT. Protein product: CASSINSNQPQHF.

To note about this clone: Other nucleotide sequences from this sample produce the same CDR3. The J gene is TRBJ2-5, the V gene TRBV5-1; D is undetermined. The CDR3 is made up of 11 amino acids. Germline values: CDR1 SGHRS, CDR2 YFSETQ. The V gene lost 3 bases and the J gene lost 2 bases, with 2 bases spanning the gap. CDR3 nucleotide sequence: TGCGCCAGCAGCTCTCAAGAGACCCAGTACTTC. It translates to CASSSQETQYF.

The chain employs TRBV19 and TRBJ2-1, with TRBD2 matching 12 bases. The CDR3 runs to 15 residues. Germline CDR1 is LNHDA and CDR2 is SQIVND (reference sequence). V lost 3 bases and J lost 7; bases outside the gene matches: 4. CDR3 DNA sequence: TGTGCCAGTAGTATGCTAGCGGGGGGGCCTAATGAGCAGTTCTTC. Translation: CASSMLAGGPNEQFF. Full variable domain (remainder filled in from reference TRBV19 and TRBJ2-1): DGGITQSPKYLFRKEGQNVTLSCEQNLNHDAMYWYRQDPGQGLRLIYYSQIVNDFQKGDIAEGYSVSREKKESFPLTVTSAQKNPTAFYLCASSMLAGGPNEQFFGPGTRLTVL.

This clone was found once. This chain connects TRBV18 to TRBJ2-5; a possible D gene is TRBD2 (5 bases). The CDR3 is made up of 14 amino acids. CDR1 and CDR2 (germline): KGHSH, LQKENI. With 4 bases removed from V and 5 bases from J, the gap between germline ends came to 14 bases. The CDR3, as DNA: TGTGCCAGCTCACGGACTGGAGGTATGGAGACCCAGTACTTC. Its translation is CASSRTGGMETQYF.

The chain carries TRBV4-1 and TRBJ1-1, with 7 nucleotides matching TRBD1. After removal of 2 bases from V and 4 bases from J, the junction contained 4 bases not matched to a gene. Germline-derived CDR1 and CDR2 are MGHRA and YSYEKL. The CDR3 extends over 14 amino acids. The CDR3 DNA reads TGCGCCAGCAGCCAAACCCGGGACAGCACTGAAGCTTTCTTT. It encodes CASSQTRDSTEAFF.

This clone occurred a few times. The DNA of the CDR3 is TGTGCCAGCAGCTCGAGCGGGGCACCCCTCCACTTT. Translation gives CASSSSGAPLHF. The V and J genes are TRBV5-5 and TRBJ1-6; D gene uncertain. The CDR3 has 12 residues. Germline CDR1 is SGHKS and CDR2 is YYEKEE (reference sequence). The V gene lost 3 bases and the J gene lost 11 bases, with 9 bases spanning the gap.

This clone was detected only once. This rearrangement joins TRBV5-1 to TRBJ1-4, with D hard to call. The CDR3 is 15 residues long. The V end lost 0 bases, the J end lost 6 bases, and 12 bases lay between the germline ends. Germline values: CDR1 SGHRS, CDR2 YFSETQ. In DNA, the CDR3 is TGCGCCAGCAGCTTGGGCCCAGGTTCGGATGAAAAACTGTTTTTT. Its protein is CASSLGPGSDEKLFF.